These 10 T cell receptor beta chains share one sample of origin, sequenced in a study of T cell responses to AZD1222 COVID-19 vaccine. Sequencing used immunoSEQ multiplex PCR; TCRdb keeps in-frame clones, though not all of them. The sample records some 110,000 clones, 80% to 85% being singletons. Specimen: peripheral blood, collected on day 0 of AZD1222 vaccination. Receptors originate from an adult in good health.

The chain employs TRBV7-9 and TRBJ1-2, with TRBD1 identical over 7 bases. This CDR3 has 13 amino acids. The V gene end was trimmed by 6 bases and the J gene end by 7 bases; junction bases not matched to a gene: 8. Germline CDR1 reads SEHNR; CDR2 reads FQNEAQ (reference sequence). The CDR3 nucleotides are TGTGCCAGCAGATCCGACAGGGCCGTTGGCTACACCTTC. As protein: CASRSDRAVGYTF.

In this sample, this clone turned up once. The chain couples TRBV6-5 to TRBJ1-5, with D possibly TRBD1 on 6 matching bases. This CDR3 contains 14 residues. The V gene lost 6 bases and the J gene lost 4 bases, with 13 bases spanning the gap. CDR1 and CDR2 (germline): MNHEY, SVGAGI. CDR3 coding DNA: TGTGCCAGCAGGACCGGGACAAAGAATCAGCCCCAGCATTTT. This translates into CASRTGTKNQPQHF.

This chain connects TRBV6-5 to TRBJ2-7; tentatively, D is TRBD2 (5 bases). V was cut by 8 bases and J by 0 bases, with 11 bases left in between. Germline loops: CDR1 MNHEY, CDR2 SVGAGI. This CDR3 is built from 13 residues. The CDR3 reads CASGFRGSYEQYF. In DNA, the CDR3 is TGTGCCAGCGGATTTCGGGGCTCCTACGAGCAGTACTTC.

The chain employs TRBV7-9 and TRBJ2-6; D possibly corresponds to TRBD1 (5 bases). Trimming pared 5 bases from V and 4 bases from J, leaving 15 bases between. This CDR3 spans 16 amino acids. Per germline, CDR1 SEHNR and CDR2 FQNEAQ (reference sequence). CDR3: CASSPTLWGGANVLTF. The CDR3 DNA reads TGTGCCAGCAGCCCGACCCTCTGGGGCGGGGCCAACGTCCTGACTTTC.

The CDR3 is CASSLRGGTEQFF. CDR3 DNA: TGTGCCAGCAGCTTAAGGGGCGGGACCGAGCAGTTCTTC. V usage is TRBV11-3 and J usage is TRBJ2-1, with a tentative D call TRBD2 (6 bases). This CDR3 spans 13 amino acids. The germline V gene has CDR1 SGHNT and CDR2 YENEEA. The V end was cut by 2 bases, the J end by 10 bases, with 12 bases between.

J is TRBJ2-6 and V is TRBV27; D ambiguous. With 6 bases removed from V and 4 bases from J, the gap between germline ends came to 13 bases. Germline values: CDR1 MNHEY, CDR2 SMNVEV (reference sequence). This CDR3 is 15 amino acids long. In DNA, the CDR3 is TGTGCCAGCAGACCGCAGACCGCAGGGGCCAACGTCCTGACTTTC. It specifies CASRPQTAGANVLTF. The entire variable domain, with the rest obtained from reference TRBV27 and TRBJ2-6, is as follows: EAQVTQNPRYLITVTGKKLTVTCSQNMNHEYMSWYRQDPGLGLRQIYYSMNVEVTDKGDVPEGYKVSRKEKRNFPLILESPSPNQTSLYFCASRPQTAGANVLTFGAGSRLTVL.

The sample holds many counts of this clone. CDR3 loop: CASSAFSNSPLHF. The CDR3 DNA reads as TGTGCCAGCAGCGCGTTCTCTAATTCACCCCTCCACTTT. The chain is built from TRBV14 and TRBJ1-6; unclear D gene. The germline V gene encodes CDR1 SGHDN and CDR2 FVKESK. V gave up 5 bases and J gave up 6 bases, with 8 bases separating them. The CDR3 contains 13 residues.

The V gene is TRBV7-2, the J gene TRBJ2-7, with D possibly matching TRBD1 (6 bases). There are 14 residues in the CDR3. Looked up from germline, CDR1 is SGHTA and CDR2 is FQGNSA. Trimming removed 2 bases from V and 5 bases from J, with 13 bases in between. For the CDR3, the DNA is TGTGCCAGCAGCTTAATGGGGACAATCAACGAGCAGTACTTC. The encoded protein is CASSLMGTINEQYF.

The rearrangement joins TRBV6-5 to TRBJ2-7, with TRBD1 matching over 9 bases. This CDR3 has 14 amino acids. Germline CDR1 MNHEY, CDR2 SVGAGI. The V gene end was trimmed by 6 bases and the J gene end by 2 bases; junction bases not matched to a gene: 5. In DNA form, the CDR3 reads TGTGCCAGCAGCCGGGACAGGGACGCCTACGAGCAGTACTTC. As protein: CASSRDRDAYEQYF.

The V gene is TRBV6-2 or TRBV6-3, the J gene TRBJ2-6, with a possible D match to TRBD2 (5 bases). CDR3 length: 16 residues. V gave up 0 bases and J gave up 4 bases, with 10 bases separating them. The germline gives CDR1 MNHEY, CDR2 SVGEGT. CDR3 region: CASSYSMRAGANVLTF. As DNA, the CDR3 is TGTGCCAGCAGTTACTCGATGCGGGCCGGGGCCAACGTCCTGACTTTC.